The 2 T cell receptor beta chains listed next were all sequenced from one sample in a study of blood T cells in healthy people across ages. Using a J-beta primer mix together with a sample-barcoded 5' primer, a second PCR was run for about 6 to 12 cycles. Via MiXCR, TCRdb re-called the 5' RACE reads, giving one row per CDR3 protein. The sample records about 590,000 distinct CDR3 sequences, less than 35% being singletons. Sequenced sample: blood. These receptors were obtained from a woman older than 75 in good health.

Comments on this clonotype: Since a much larger clone is just one base distant, this may be a read error. The chain couples TRBV6-2 or TRBV6-3 to TRBJ2-4, with 10 bases fitting TRBD1. The DNA end is a closer match to TRBJ2-7, so the J assignment may be wrong. Germline-derived CDR1 and CDR2 are MNHEY and SVGEGT. This CDR3 has 20 residues. As DNA, the CDR3 is TGTGCCGGCAGTCTCCTGACGGGACCGTATCGACAGGGGGCTTGGTACGAGCAGTACTTC. Translated: CAGSLLTGPYRQGAWYEQYF.

This clonotype was picked up one time. The chain employs TRBV30 and TRBJ1-5, with D hard to call. From germline, CDR1 is GTSNPN and CDR2 SVGIG (reference sequence). This CDR3 contains 12 residues. Trimming pared 1 base from V and 4 bases from J, leaving 5 bases between. The chain's CDR3 is CAWSAGNQPQHF. The CDR3 DNA reads TGTGCCTGGAGTGCGGGTAATCAGCCCCAGCATTTT. The complete variable domain, with remaining parts taken from reference TRBV30 and TRBJ1-5, reads SQTIHQWPATLVQPVGSPLSLECTVEGTSNPNLYWYRQAAGRGLQLLFYSVGIGQISSEVPQNLSASRPQDRQFILSSKKLLLSDSGFYLCAWSAGNQPQHFGDGTRLSIL.